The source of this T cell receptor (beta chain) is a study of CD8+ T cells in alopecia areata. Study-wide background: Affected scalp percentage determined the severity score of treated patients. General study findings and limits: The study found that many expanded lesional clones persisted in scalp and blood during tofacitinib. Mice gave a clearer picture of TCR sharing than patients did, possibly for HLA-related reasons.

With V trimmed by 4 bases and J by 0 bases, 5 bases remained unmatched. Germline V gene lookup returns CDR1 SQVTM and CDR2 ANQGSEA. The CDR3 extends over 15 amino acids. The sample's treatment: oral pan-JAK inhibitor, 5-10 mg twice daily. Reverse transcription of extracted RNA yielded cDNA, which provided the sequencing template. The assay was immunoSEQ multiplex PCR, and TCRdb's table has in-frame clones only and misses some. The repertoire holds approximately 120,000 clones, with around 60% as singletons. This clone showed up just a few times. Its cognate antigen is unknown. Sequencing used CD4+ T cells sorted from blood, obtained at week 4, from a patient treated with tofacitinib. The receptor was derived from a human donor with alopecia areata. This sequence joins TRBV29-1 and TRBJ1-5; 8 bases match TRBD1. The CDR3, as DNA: TGCAGCGTTGGGCAGGACAGGGATAGCAATCAGCCCCAGCATTTT. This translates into CSVGQDRDSNQPQHF.